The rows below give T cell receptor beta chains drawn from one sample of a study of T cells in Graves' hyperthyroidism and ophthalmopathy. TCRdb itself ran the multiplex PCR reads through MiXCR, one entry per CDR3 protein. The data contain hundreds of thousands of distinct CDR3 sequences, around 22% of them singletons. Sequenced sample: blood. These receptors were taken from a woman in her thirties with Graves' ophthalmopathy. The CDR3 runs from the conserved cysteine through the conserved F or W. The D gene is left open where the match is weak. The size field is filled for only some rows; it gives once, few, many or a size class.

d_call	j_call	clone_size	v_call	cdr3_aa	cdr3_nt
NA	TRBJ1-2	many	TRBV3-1	CASSQGETGYTF	TGTGCCAGCAGCCAAGGTGAAACGGGCTACACCTTC
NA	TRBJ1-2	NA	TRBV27	CASRPGPDGRNGYTF	TGTGCCAGCAGACCGGGACCCGATGGCCGAAATGGCTACACCTTC
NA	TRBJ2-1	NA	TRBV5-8	CASSQGVSYNEQFF	TGTGCCAGCAGTCAGGGTGTTTCCTACAATGAGCAGTTCTTC
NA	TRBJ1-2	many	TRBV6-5	CASRSAYGYTF	TGTGCCAGCAGGAGTGCCTATGGCTACACCTTC
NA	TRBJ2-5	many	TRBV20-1	CSAIPGETQYF	TGCAGTGCTATCCCAGGGGAGACCCAGTACTTC
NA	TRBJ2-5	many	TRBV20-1	CSASEGRETQYF	TGCAGTGCTAGCGAGGGGCGAGAGACCCAGTACTTC
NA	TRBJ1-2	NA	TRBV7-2	CASSASTGSYGYTF	TGTGCCAGCAGCGCATCGACAGGTTCCTATGGCTACACCTTC
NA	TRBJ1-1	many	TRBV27	CASSLSFVGEAFF	TGTGCCAGCAGTTTATCGTTCGTCGGAGAAGCTTTCTTT
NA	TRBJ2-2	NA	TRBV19	CASSMDIRLNTGELFF	TGTGCCAGTAGTATGGACATACGCCTAAACACCGGGGAGCTGTTTTTT
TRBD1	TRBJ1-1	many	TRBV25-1	CASSPQGAWTEAFF	TGTGCCAGCAGCCCACAGGGGGCTTGGACTGAAGCTTTCTTT
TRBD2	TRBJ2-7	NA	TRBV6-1	CASSERGLVYEQYF	TGTGCCAGCAGTGAAAGAGGACTAGTTTACGAGCAGTACTTC
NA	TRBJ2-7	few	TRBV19	CASSRVDGHSYEQYF	TGTGCCAGTAGTAGAGTGGACGGCCACTCCTACGAGCAGTACTTC
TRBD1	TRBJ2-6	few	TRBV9	CASTTGVGAGANVLTF	TGTGCCAGCACGACAGGGGTGGGAGCTGGGGCCAACGTCCTGACTTTC
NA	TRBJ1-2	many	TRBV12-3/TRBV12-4	CASSLALMVWDYGYTF	TGTGCCAGCAGTTTAGCGCTGATGGTTTGGGACTATGGCTACACCTTC
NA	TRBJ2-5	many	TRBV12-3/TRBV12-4	CASSTRQMKTQYF	TGTGCCAGCAGTACAAGACAGATGAAGACCCAGTACTTC
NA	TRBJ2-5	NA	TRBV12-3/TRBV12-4	CASSQGGGGTQYF	TGTGCCAGCAGCCAAGGAGGTGGGGGGACCCAGTACTTC
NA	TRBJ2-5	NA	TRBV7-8	CASSFLLQGFGETQYF	TGTGCCAGCAGCTTCCTACTTCAGGGATTCGGGGAGACCCAGTACTTC
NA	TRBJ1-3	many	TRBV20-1	CSAPQLDGSGNTIYF	TGCAGTGCTCCACAATTGGACGGCTCTGGAAACACCATATATTTT
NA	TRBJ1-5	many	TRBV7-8	CASRGGLVQPQHF	TGTGCCAGCAGGGGGGGCCTGGTTCAGCCCCAGCATTTT
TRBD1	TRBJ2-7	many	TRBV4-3	CASSQKSGTGGYEQYF	TGCGCCAGCAGCCAAAAATCCGGGACAGGGGGTTACGAGCAGTACTTC
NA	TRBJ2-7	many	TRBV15	CATSSNRDYEQYF	TGTGCCACCAGCAGTAACAGGGACTACGAGCAGTACTTC
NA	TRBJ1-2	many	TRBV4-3	CASSQNAYYGYTF	TGCGCCAGCAGCCAGAACGCCTACTATGGCTACACCTTC